The entry below gives a single T cell receptor beta chain sequence along with its context. This entry comes from a study of identical twins. In TCRdb, the 5' RACE reads were re-called with MiXCR into one record per CDR3 protein. This table has hundreds of thousands of distinct CDR3 sequences, 20% to 25% appearing once. Germline loops: CDR1 MDHEN, CDR2 SYDVKM. J gave up 5 bases and V 5 bases, and 5 bases lay outside the gene matches. The CDR3 spans 16 residues. The sample was also linked to a second study, of yellow fever vaccine responses in identical twins.

The sequence derives from a woman in her late teens or twenties in good health. The chain carries TRBV28 and TRBJ2-2, with 13 positions matching TRBD2. Source material: CD4+ T cells sorted from blood. DNA of the CDR3: TGTGCCAGCAGTCGAGGACTAGCGGGAGATACCGGGGAGCTGTTTTTT. Translated, it gives CASSRGLAGDTGELFF. Full variable domain (outside the CDR3, taken from reference TRBV28 and TRBJ2-2): DVKVTQSSRYLVKRTGEKVFLECVQDMDHENMFWYRQDPGLGLRLIYFSYDVKMKEKGDIPEGYSVSREKKERFSLILESASTNQTSMYLCASSRGLAGDTGELFFGEGSRLTVL.